This T cell receptor (beta chain) was profiled in a study of spatial heterogeneity in lung cancer. Regarding time point: blood at routine non-recurrence follow-up after resection. Material for sequencing was whole RNA from tumor, nontumor lung or frozen PBMC, left unsorted. MiXCR, run by TCRdb on the 5' RACE reads, gives a single entry per CDR3 protein. The data contain about 120,000 distinct CDR3 sequences, 9% to 15% of them seen just once; the ten biggest clones take up roughly 15%. The V segment lost 2 bases and the J segment 6 bases; nucleotides outside the gene matches: 7. In germline, CDR1 is SGHTA, CDR2 FQGNSA. The length of the CDR3 is 15 residues.

The sequence came from a male donor with early-stage non-small cell lung cancer. The material was PBMCs, obtained at follow-up. This chain uses TRBV7-2 with TRBJ2-3, with TRBD2 matching 8 bases. CDR3 region: CASSLMGLDVDTQYF. CDR3 nucleotides: TGTGCCAGCAGCTTAATGGGACTAGATGTCGATACGCAGTATTTT.